This T cell receptor (beta chain) appears in the sequencing data of a study of blood T cell repertoires in COVID-19. Using immunoSEQ multiplex PCR, the repertoire was profiled, and TCRdb retains in-frame clones only, with some absent. The sample has 130,000 to 150,000 clones, around 84% seen once. The germline V gene encodes CDR1 MNHEY and CDR2 SVGEGT. The ends were cut back, 2 bases at V and 8 bases at J, with 10 bases in the middle. CDR3 length: 13 amino acids. This clonotype was obtained from a man aged 55 to 69 with active or convalescent COVID-19. The chain employs TRBV6-2 or TRBV6-3 and TRBJ2-1, with D perhaps matching TRBD2 (6 bases). Sequencing input: peripheral blood. The CDR3 nucleotides are TGTGCCAGCAGTTACGGTGGGGGGTATGAGCAGTTCTTC. Its translation: CASSYGGGYEQFF.